This T cell receptor beta chain was recovered during a study of spatial heterogeneity in lung cancer (dated by TCRdb to about 2019). Background on the whole study: Beta-chain transcripts were consistently detected in greater numbers than alpha-chain transcripts, which likely reflects a higher abundance of beta-chain transcripts. In tumor regions, TCR transcript counts showed a strong correlation with a T cell transcriptional module score from matched bulk RNA-seq. In the raw uncorrected reads, each unique combination of TCR and UMI appeared more than ten times on average. The study quantitatively compared TCR alpha and beta repertoires across multiple tumor regions, matched nontumor lung and blood in non-small cell lung cancer. Nonsynonymous mutation counts, determined by whole-exome sequencing of tumor tissue, were related to TCR repertoire features. At surgery, hundreds of tumor regions, some 61 matched nontumor lung samples and 56 PBMC samples were TCR-sequenced for both alpha and beta chains.

Receptors were amplified or captured by 5' RACE. The data were produced on a NextSeq 500. In the TCR library protocol, a unique molecular identifier was attached to each TCR cDNA molecule so that PCR and sequencing errors could be corrected. The authors' analysis ran thus. Decombinator tools were used for TCR identification, UMI-based error correction and CDR3 extraction. TCRs above a frequency of 2 per 1,000, corresponding to the top 1% of the tumor frequency distribution, were defined as expanded. Expanded tumor TCRs were classed as regional if statistically deemed absent (corrected P<0.05) from at least one tumor region, otherwise ubiquitous. Renyi diversity was calculated using the R vegan package after each repertoire was subsampled 100 times to 5,000 TCRs. CDR3 similarity networks were built from amino acid triplet string-kernel similarity, connecting CDR3s with pairwise similarity above 0.82. TCRdb handled the public reads itself, with Q25 trimming in fastp and clone calling in MiXCR, and kept productive beta chains. Entries that share a CDR3 protein sequence are merged under the most common genes and DNA. It is TCRdb's table, rather than the study itself, that gives the V and J calls and clone size. A total of under 5,000 distinct CDR3 sequences appear in this sample, 9.4% of them only once. The biggest ten clones account for roughly 27% of the sample.

The time point label on this specimen signifies: sample taken at primary tumor resection. The donors were about 65 patients from the lung TRACERx cohort who had early-stage, untreated non-small cell lung cancer. For TCR sequencing, whole RNA was extracted from tumor and nontumor lung tissue, or from cryopreserved PBMC samples, and no cell sorting was done. Patients were selected for TCR sequencing only if sufficient RNA was available from at least two tumor regions. Before being selected, tumor and adjacent nontumor lung specimens were reviewed by a lung pathologist. This clonotype qualifies as medium-sized (0.01 to 0.1%). Its specific antigen is unknown. No base qualities exist here, and no much larger clone lies one base off it. This beta chain is an off-target read within a library intended for alpha chains, so its frequency means little. The trim is 0 bases for V and 3 bases for J, with a gap of 5 bases between the germline ends. From cysteine to phenylalanine, the CDR3 is 14 amino acids long. Only the CDR3 part of the read is kept: 42 bases, read in frame from the first base. In the germline V gene, CDR1 corresponds to SGHTA and CDR2 to FQGTGA.

The paper as a whole reports these results and caveats: The tumor nonsynonymous mutation count correlated with the number of expanded intratumoral alpha and beta TCRs. Counts of ubiquitous and regional expanded TCRs were found to correlate with counts of ubiquitous and regional nonsynonymous mutations, respectively. Confirming at a functional level the hypothesis that regional TCRs recognize regional mutations was considered to require additional single-cell paired TCR alpha and beta sequencing. TCR-seq coverage of tumor T cells was estimated to be only roughly 7% for alpha chains and about 13% for beta chains.

The sample was lung tumor tissue, taken at surgery. This chain joins TRBV7-3 to TRBJ2-2, with the D gene uncertain. This clonotype was obtained from a male donor with early-stage non-small cell lung cancer. The nucleotides are TGTGCCAGCAGCTTAACGCCGGACACCGGGGAGCTGTTTTTT. It is translated as CASSLTPDTGELFF.